This T cell receptor (beta chain) was identified in a study of cytomegalovirus exposure and HLA in healthy donors. Study background: A prior study identified just under 120 million unique TCR beta sequences from 190 million or so T cells.

Concerning this clone: Its target is unknown.

V lost 11 bases and J 4 bases, leaving 19 bases between the germline ends. The CDR3 is 14 residues long. Germline V CDR1 and CDR2: MNHEY, SVGAGI. The study ran its PCR with 60 Vbeta and 13 Jbeta primers. The assay was immunoSEQ multiplex PCR, and TCRdb's table has in-frame clones only and misses some. Recorded here are 20,000 to 25,000 clones; the top ten clones represent 20% to 25%. Notes on the study in general: Using the classifier, cytomegalovirus status was reportedly diagnosed with high specificity and sensitivity.

The sequence was obtained from a man between 60 and 75 years old in good health and CMV-seropositive. The chain combines TRBV6-5 with TRBJ2-3; D possibly corresponds to TRBD1 (7 bases). Sequenced sample: PBMCs. CDR3 sequence: CAAGGQQRPDTQYF. CDR3 in DNA: TGTGCCGCAGGGGGGCAACAACGGCCAGATACGCAGTATTTT.